This T cell receptor (beta chain) was sequenced in a study of blood T cells in healthy people across ages. Overall study results and limits: A strong correlation was seen between TCR beta diversity and naive T cell percentage.

With a J-beta primer mix and a sample-barcoded 5' primer, a second PCR ran about 7 to 12 cycles. Every sample produced at least 2.5 million CDR3-containing paired-end reads. TCRdb reanalysed the 5' RACE reads using MiXCR and keeps one entry per CDR3 protein. Among around 1,700,000 distinct CDR3 sequences, 28% were seen once, and the ten largest hold more than 6%. Concerning this clonotype: The antigen remains undetermined.

Healthy individuals of Caucasian origin from Russia, aged about 6 to 100, served as donors. The authors isolated at least 6 million PBMCs per sample. Germline V gives CDR1 MGHRA, CDR2 YSYEKL. The length of the CDR3 is 13 residues. Trimming took 1 base from V and 14 from J, leaving 15 bases between them. V is TRBV4-1 and J is TRBJ2-4, with D perhaps TRBD1 (5 bases). Sequencing was carried out using blood. The clonotype originates from a woman aged 30 to 39 in good health. Here the CDR3 DNA reads TGCGCCAGCAGCCAAGGTCTCCAGGGCAGTGAGTACTTC. Translating gives CASSQGLQGSEYF.